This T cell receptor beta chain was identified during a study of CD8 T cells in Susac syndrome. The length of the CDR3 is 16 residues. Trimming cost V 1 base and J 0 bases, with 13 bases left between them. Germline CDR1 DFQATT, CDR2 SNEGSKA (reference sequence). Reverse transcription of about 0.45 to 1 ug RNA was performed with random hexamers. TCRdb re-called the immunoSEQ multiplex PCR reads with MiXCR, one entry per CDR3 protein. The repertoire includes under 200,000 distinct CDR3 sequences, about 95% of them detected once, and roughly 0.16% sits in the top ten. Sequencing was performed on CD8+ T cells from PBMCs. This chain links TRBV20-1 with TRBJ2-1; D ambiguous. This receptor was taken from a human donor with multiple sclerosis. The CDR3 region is CSARARTESSYNEQFF. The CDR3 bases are TGCAGTGCTAGAGCACGTACGGAGAGCTCCTACAATGAGCAGTTCTTC.